The 3 T cell receptor beta chains below come from one sample, sequenced in a study of regulatory T cells in long-lasting Graves disease. Indicated time point: newly diagnosed GD, antithyroid drugs for less than 3 months. After RNA was extracted from PBMCs, the TCR library was made from it. Library construction for TCR beta used iRepertoire HTBI primers and Arm-PCR of CDR3 regions. TCRdb called the multiplex PCR reads again in MiXCR, with one record for every CDR3 protein. The table lists roughly 610,000 distinct CDR3 sequences, approximately 15% of them singletons. The data also belong to a second study, concerning T cells in Graves' hyperthyroidism and ophthalmopathy.

Sequenced here: peripheral blood mononuclear cells (PBMCs), sampled at new diagnosis, from a patient treated with antithyroid drugs. Receptor source: a woman in her 30s with Graves disease.

This clonotype was seen a few times. This sequence joins TRBV7-9 and TRBJ2-5; the D call may be TRBD1 or TRBD2 (6 bases each). CDR3 length: 12 residues. Germline CDR1 SEHNR, CDR2 FQNEAQ (reference sequence). Between the trimmed V and J ends, which lost 11 bases and 2 bases, there was a span of 12 bases. The CDR3, as DNA: TGTGCCTGGGGGGCGCCACAAGAGACCCAGTACTTC. It encodes CAWGAPQETQYF.

This clonotype was seen more than once but under ten times. J is TRBJ1-1 and V is TRBV19; no clear D gene. Deletions cut 4 bases from V and 5 bases from J, with 20 bases between. Germline CDR1 LNHDA, CDR2 SQIVND (reference sequence). The CDR3 spans 16 residues. The CDR3 loop reads CASSTPGSYTGTEAFF. In nucleotides, the CDR3 is TGTGCCAGTAGTACCCCCGGGTCCTATACGGGGACTGAAGCTTTCTTT.

A remark on this clonotype: This may be a read error: a much more frequent sequence differs by one nucleotide. The chain links TRBV6-2 or TRBV6-3 to TRBJ1-5, with D unclear. Trimming left V 11 bases short and J 6 bases short, with 17 bases between. Germline V CDR1 and CDR2: MNHEY, SVGEGT. There are 13 residues in the CDR3. DNA of the CDR3: TGTGCCTGCGCAACGGTTTACCGTCAGCCCCAGCATTTT. The encoded protein is CACATVYRQPQHF.